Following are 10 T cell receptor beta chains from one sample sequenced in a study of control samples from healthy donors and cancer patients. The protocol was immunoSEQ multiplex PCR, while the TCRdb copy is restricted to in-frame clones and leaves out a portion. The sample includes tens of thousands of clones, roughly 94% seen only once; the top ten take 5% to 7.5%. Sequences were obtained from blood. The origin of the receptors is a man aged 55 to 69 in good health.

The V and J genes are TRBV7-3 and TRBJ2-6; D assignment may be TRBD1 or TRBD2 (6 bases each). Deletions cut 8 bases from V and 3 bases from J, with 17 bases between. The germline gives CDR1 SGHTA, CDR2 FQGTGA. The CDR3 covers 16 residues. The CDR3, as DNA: TGTGCCAGCGCTCCCCGAGGGGGGAGTGGGGCCAACGTCCTGACTTTC. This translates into CASAPRGGSGANVLTF.

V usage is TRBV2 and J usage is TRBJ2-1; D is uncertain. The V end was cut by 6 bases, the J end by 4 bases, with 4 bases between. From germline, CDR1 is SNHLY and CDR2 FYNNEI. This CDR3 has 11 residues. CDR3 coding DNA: TGTGCCAGCAGGACTTACAATGAGCAGTTCTTC. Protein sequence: CASRTYNEQFF.

The CDR3 is CAISDAGDTGELFF. The CDR3 DNA sequence: TGTGCCATCAGTGACGCAGGGGACACCGGGGAGCTGTTTTTT. The rearrangement joins TRBV10-3 to TRBJ2-2; D is perhaps TRBD1 (6 bases). This CDR3 comprises 14 residues. CDR1 is ENHRY, CDR2 SYGVKD, per germline. Trimming pared 3 bases from V and 3 bases from J, leaving 8 bases between.

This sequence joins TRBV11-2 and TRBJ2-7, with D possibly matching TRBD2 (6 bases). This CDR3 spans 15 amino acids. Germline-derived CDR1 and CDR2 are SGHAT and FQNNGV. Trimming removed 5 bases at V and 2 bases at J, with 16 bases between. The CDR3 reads CASSHSRERPYEQYF. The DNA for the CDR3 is TGTGCCAGCAGCCATTCCCGGGAGAGACCCTACGAGCAGTACTTC.

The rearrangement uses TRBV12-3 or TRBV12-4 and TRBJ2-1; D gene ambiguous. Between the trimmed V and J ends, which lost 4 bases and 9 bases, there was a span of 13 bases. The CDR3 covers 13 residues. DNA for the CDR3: TGTGCCAGCAGTTGGGAAGCGTACGTTGAGCAGTTCTTC. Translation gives CASSWEAYVEQFF.

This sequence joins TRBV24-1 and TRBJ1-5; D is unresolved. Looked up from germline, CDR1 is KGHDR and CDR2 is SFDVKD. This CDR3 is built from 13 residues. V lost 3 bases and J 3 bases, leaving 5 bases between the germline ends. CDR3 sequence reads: CATSDPPNQPQHF. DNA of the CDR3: TGTGCCACCAGTGATCCGCCCAATCAGCCCCAGCATTTT.

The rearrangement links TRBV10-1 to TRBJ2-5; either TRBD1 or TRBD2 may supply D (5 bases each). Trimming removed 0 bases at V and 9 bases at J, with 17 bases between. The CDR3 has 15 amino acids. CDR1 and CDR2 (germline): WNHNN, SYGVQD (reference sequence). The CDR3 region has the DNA TGCGCCAGCAGTGAGTCGAGGGGCCCCCGGGGTCCCCAGTACTTC. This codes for CASSESRGPRGPQYF.

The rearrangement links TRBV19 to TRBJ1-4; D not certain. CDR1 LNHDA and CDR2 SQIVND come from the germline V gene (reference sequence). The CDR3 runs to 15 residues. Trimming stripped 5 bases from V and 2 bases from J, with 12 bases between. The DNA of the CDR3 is TGTGCCAGTAGTTCTCCACACGGCACTAATGAAAAACTGTTTTTT. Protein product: CASSSPHGTNEKLFF.

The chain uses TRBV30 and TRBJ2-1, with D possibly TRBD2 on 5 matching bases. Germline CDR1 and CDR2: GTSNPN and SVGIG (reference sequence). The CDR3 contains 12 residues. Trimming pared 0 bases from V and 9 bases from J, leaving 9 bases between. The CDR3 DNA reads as TGTGCCTGGAGTGTAGGACTCGGTGAGCAGTTCTTC. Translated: CAWSVGLGEQFF.

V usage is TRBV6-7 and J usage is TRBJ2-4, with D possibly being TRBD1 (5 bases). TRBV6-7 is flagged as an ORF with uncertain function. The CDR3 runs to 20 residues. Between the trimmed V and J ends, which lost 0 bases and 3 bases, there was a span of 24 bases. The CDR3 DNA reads TGTGCCAGCAGTTACTCGAGACTGCAGGGAACGTCGTTCGTCAAAAACATTCAGTACTTC. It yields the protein CASSYSRLQGTSFVKNIQYF.